Shown below are 14 T cell receptor beta chains from a single sample sequenced in a study of technical replicates of blood from a handful of donors. TCRdb's copy holds only in-frame clones and misses some; the assay was immunoSEQ multiplex PCR. The repertoire includes 60,000 to 90,000 clones, 90% to 95% of them detected once, and less than 0.5% sits in the top ten. The specimen sequenced was T cells isolated from PBMCs. The source is a human donor in good health.

This sequence joins TRBV10-3 and TRBJ2-7, with 8 bases identical to TRBD1. The CDR3 has 13 amino acids. The V and J ends lost 5 bases and 2 bases, in that order; junction bases with no gene match: 2. Germline values: CDR1 ENHRY, CDR2 SYGVKD. The CDR3 nucleotides read TGTGCCATCAGTTCGACAGGGGCCTACGAGCAGTACTTC. It encodes CAISSTGAYEQYF.

This clone appeared once. The rearrangement joins TRBV7-9 to TRBJ2-3; no clear D gene. Trimming took 2 bases from V and 5 from J, leaving 11 bases between them. The CDR3 is made up of 14 amino acids. CDR1 and CDR2 (germline): SEHNR, FQNEAQ (reference sequence). The CDR3 sequence: CASSLRVGGDTQYF. The DNA for the CDR3 is TGTGCCAGCAGCTTAAGAGTTGGTGGAGATACGCAGTATTTT.

This rearrangement joins TRBV6-5 to TRBJ1-4; D is possibly TRBD1 (6 bases). V shed 6 bases and J shed 5 bases, with 16 bases lying between them. The CDR3 consists of 15 residues. Germline CDR1 and CDR2: MNHEY and SVGAGI. The chain's CDR3 is CASSDQGRGNEKLFF. The CDR3, as DNA: TGTGCCAGCAGCGATCAGGGGCGGGGGAATGAAAAACTGTTTTTT.

The chain carries TRBV2 and TRBJ1-4; D uncertain. CDR1 and CDR2 from the germline V gene are SNHLY and FYNNEI. The CDR3 consists of 11 residues. Trimming removed 4 bases from V and 7 bases from J, with 4 bases in between. The CDR3 nucleotides are TGTGCCAGCAGTGTTAGTGAAAAACTGTTTTTT. Protein sequence: CASSVSEKLFF. The whole variable domain, remainder taken from reference TRBV2 and TRBJ1-4, is EPEVTQTPSHQVTQMGQEVILRCVPISNHLYFYWYRQILGQKVEFLVSFYNNEISEKSEIFDDQFSVERPDGSNFTLKIRSTKLEDSAMYFCASSVSEKLFFGSGTQLSVL.

The genes are TRBV6-5 and TRBJ1-1, with 7 bases aligning to TRBD1. Looked up from germline, CDR1 is MNHEY and CDR2 is SVGAGI. The CDR3 runs 14 residues. V was clipped by 9 bases and J by 0 bases; unmatched bases: 7. The CDR3 sequence: CASATGLMNTEAFF. DNA of the CDR3: TGTGCCAGTGCGACAGGGCTCATGAACACTGAAGCTTTCTTT.

The chain links TRBV28 to TRBJ2-3; TRBD1 matches 10 bases. The CDR3 is 16 residues long. With 5 bases clipped from V and 2 bases from J, the junction kept 7 bases outside the gene matches. In germline, CDR1 is MDHEN, CDR2 SYDVKM. The CDR3 loop reads CASSRGQGVTTDTQYF. In DNA form, the CDR3 reads TGTGCCAGCAGTCGCGGACAGGGGGTGACCACAGATACGCAGTATTTT.

This chain links TRBV4-3 with TRBJ1-2, with 8 bases matching TRBD1. This CDR3 spans 14 amino acids. After removal of 3 bases from V and 1 base from J, the junction contained 1 base not matched to a gene. In germline, CDR1 is LGHNA, CDR2 YSLEER. The CDR3 sequence: CASSQDRVNYGYTF. CDR3 coding DNA: TGCGCCAGCAGCCAGGACAGGGTTAACTATGGCTACACCTTC.

The CDR3 protein is CSVGGPYEQYF. Here the CDR3 DNA reads TGCAGTGTGGGTGGGCCCTACGAGCAGTACTTC. The V gene is TRBV20-1, the J gene TRBJ2-7, with D uncertain. Per the germline V gene, CDR1 is DFQATT and CDR2 is SNEGSKA (reference sequence). CDR3 length equals 11 residues. The V end was cut by 7 bases, the J end by 2 bases, with 9 bases between.

V and J are TRBV5-1 and TRBJ1-4, with TRBD1 matching 7 bases. J gave up 4 bases and V 1 base, and 4 bases lay outside the gene matches. This CDR3 comprises 15 residues. Germline V gene lookup returns CDR1 SGHRS and CDR2 YFSETQ. DNA of the CDR3: TGCGCCAGCAGCTTGAGGGCAGGGGGTAATGAAAAACTGTTTTTT. Its protein product is CASSLRAGGNEKLFF.

The rearrangement links TRBV6-5 to TRBJ2-7; D is unresolved. The V and J ends lost 4 bases and 8 bases respectively, with 18 bases between them. Germline V CDR1 and CDR2: MNHEY, SVGAGI. The CDR3 has 14 amino acids. The chain's CDR3 is CASSLGLSSGQQYF. The CDR3 DNA follows: TGTGCCAGCAGTTTAGGCTTGTCTTCAGGCCAGCAGTACTTC.

V and J are TRBV7-2 and TRBJ2-1; D possibly corresponds to TRBD1 (5 bases). This CDR3 is 16 amino acids long. V lost 5 bases and J 5 bases, leaving 19 bases between the germline ends. The V gene's germline CDR1 is SGHTA and CDR2 FQGNSA. The CDR3 bases are TGTGCCAGCAGCCTACTCAATTATGACAGAAACAATGAGCAGTTCTTC. The encoded protein is CASSLLNYDRNNEQFF.

This chain links TRBV6-5 with TRBJ2-7, with 7 positions matching TRBD1. The CDR3 has 12 residues. After removal of 6 bases from V and 5 bases from J, the junction contained 4 bases not matched to a gene. Looked up from germline, CDR1 is MNHEY and CDR2 is SVGAGI. The CDR3 DNA sequence: TGTGCCAGCAGAGGGGGCTACGACGAGCAGTACTTC. This translates into CASRGGYDEQYF.

The chain combines TRBV25-1 with TRBJ2-5, with D perhaps matching TRBD1 (5 bases). This CDR3 comprises 15 residues. Looked up from germline, CDR1 is MGHDK and CDR2 is SYGVNS. Between the trimmed V and J ends, which lost 7 bases and 5 bases, there was a span of 20 bases. Written as DNA, the CDR3 is TGTGCCAGCAAGGGTACGCGACCGGACATGGAGACCCAGTACTTC. It yields the protein CASKGTRPDMETQYF.

The rearrangement links TRBV6-6 to TRBJ1-2; D is unresolved. This CDR3 is 14 amino acids long. The V end was cut by 0 bases, the J end by 2 bases, with 7 bases between. In germline, CDR1 is MNHNY, CDR2 SVGAGI (reference sequence). CDR3 in DNA: TGTGCCAGCAGTTACTCGAGCGGGAACTATGGCTACACCTTC. It specifies CASSYSSGNYGYTF.